This section outlines one T cell receptor beta chain sequence together with its context. Its antigen remains unknown. TCRdb used MiXCR to reprocess the reads, holding one entry per CDR3 protein. The table shows 650,000 to 900,000 distinct CDR3 sequences, with 29% occurring only once. The record originates from a study of T cell repertoires in cytomegalovirus infection. At the level of the study: Signatures in public TCR beta sequences pointed to both CMV infection and matching HLA type. General study findings and limits: Summed frequency of public TCR beta families distinguished CMV carriers with the relevant HLA.

CDR1 and CDR2 (germline): SGHRS, YFSETQ. V lost 4 bases, J lost 11 bases, and 15 bases lay in between. This CDR3 spans 12 amino acids. The chain recombines TRBV5-1 with TRBJ1-1; possibly TRBD1 for D (6 bases). Sequences were derived from cultured CD8+ T cells from PBMCs, sampled from culture after CMV antigen stimulation. The receptor was derived from a human donor in good health (CMV status not recorded). Some clones in this sample may be carry-over from other donors' samples. CDR3: CASSHTRGLAFF. The DNA for the CDR3 is TGCGCCAGCAGCCATACCAGGGGCCTGGCTTTCTTT.